This TCR beta chain derives from a study of shared clonotypes between healthy human individuals. Study donors comprised healthy, HIV-negative adults devoid of recent acute infection or vaccination. Deep level was the assay's run setting. Several immunoSEQ 96-well plates shared each subset's DNA, each plate a replicate. Unsorted PBMC contributed 250 to 300 ng DNA, approximately 30,000 T cell genomes, to each replicate PCR. The data were produced by immunoSEQ multiplex PCR, yet TCRdb's version contains in-frame clones alone and is incomplete. The sample lists hundreds of thousands of clones, 77% seen once, with 9.5% to 15% in the top ten. The CDR3 sequence is 16 residues long. With 2 bases removed from V and 3 bases from J, the gap between germline ends came to 13 bases. CDR1 and CDR2 from the germline V gene are MGHRA and YSYEKL.

The chain combines TRBV4-1 with TRBJ1-4, with D possibly being TRBD1 (5 bases). The source is a woman aged 40-49 years in good health. Some clones in this sample may be carry-over from other donors' samples. The sequenced sample was PBMCs. The CDR3 nucleotides are TGCGCCAGCAGCCAAATCCGGCGGGGGTCTAATGAAAAACTGTTTTTT. Translation: CASSQIRRGSNEKLFF.